The rows below give T cell receptor beta chains drawn from one sample of a study of T cells after somatic rescue of genetic block. Sequencing used immunoSEQ multiplex PCR; TCRdb keeps in-frame clones, though not all of them. The sample consists of around 57,000 clones, approximately 96% of them appearing once. The sample comprised peripheral blood mononuclear cells (PBMCs). The receptors come from a child younger than two. CDR3s include the opening cysteine and the closing phenylalanine or tryptophan. Each record gives: J gene, clone size, D gene, V gene, CDR3 DNA, CDR3 protein. D genes are given only for firm matches. Not all rows give a size; the values are once, few, many and, for expanded clones, a class.

TRBJ2-7	NA	TRBD1	TRBV2	TGTGCCAGCAGTGGGGCAGGGGGCTCCTACGAGCAGTACTTC	CASSGAGGSYEQYF
TRBJ2-7	once	TRBD1	TRBV7-9	TGTGCCAGCAGCTTAGGGTCCACGGCAGGGGGCACCTACGAGCAGTACTTC	CASSLGSTAGGTYEQYF
TRBJ2-2	NA	NA	TRBV6-5	TGTGCCAGCAGTTCCGCCCTAGCGACCGGGGAGCTGTTTTTT	CASSSALATGELFF
TRBJ2-1	NA	NA	TRBV15	TGTGCCACCAGCAGAGAAAGGGCAGGGTACAATGAGCAGTTCTTC	CATSRERAGYNEQFF
TRBJ2-7	NA	TRBD1	TRBV7-2	TGTGCCAGCAGCCCAAACCGGGACAGGGGGCAGTACTTC	CASSPNRDRGQYF
TRBJ2-3	once	TRBD2	TRBV4-1	TGCGCCAGCAGCCGCTCATGGACTAGCGGGGTCACAGATACGCAGTATTTT	CASSRSWTSGVTDTQYF
TRBJ2-1	NA	NA	TRBV11-2	TGTGCCAGCACCCCCCGGAATGAGCAGTTCTTC	CASTPRNEQFF
TRBJ1-5	few	NA	TRBV30	TGTGCCTGGAGTGTACAGGGCAATCAGCCCCAGCATTTT	CAWSVQGNQPQHF
TRBJ1-2	NA	TRBD1	TRBV6-5	TGTGCCAGCAGGTCCACAGGGACAGGGCACTATGGCTACACCTTC	CASRSTGTGHYGYTF
TRBJ2-7	NA	TRBD2	TRBV27	TGTGCCAGCAGTCCCTACGCTAGCGGGAGAAAGTACGAGCAGTACTTC	CASSPYASGRKYEQYF
TRBJ2-7	NA	NA	TRBV19	TGTGCCAGTAGTTTGCAGGCCGCCTACGAGCAGTACTTC	CASSLQAAYEQYF
TRBJ2-2	NA	TRBD1	TRBV9	TGTGCCAGCAGCGTTCTGGACAGGGGGGCCGGGGAGCTGTTTTTT	CASSVLDRGAGELFF
TRBJ2-7	NA	TRBD2	TRBV9	TGTGCCAGCAGTCCAGGGACTAGCGGGAGCACGATCTACGAGCAGTACTTC	CASSPGTSGSTIYEQYF
TRBJ1-1	NA	NA	TRBV6-1	TGTGCCAGCAGCGATCAGGGGAACACTGAAGCTTTCTTT	CASSDQGNTEAFF
TRBJ1-2	NA	TRBD1	TRBV5-1	TGCGCCAGCAGCCCTGGACAGGGCTATGGCTACACCTTC	CASSPGQGYGYTF
TRBJ2-3	NA	NA	TRBV11-3	TGTGCCAGCAGCTTAGATGAAGACAGCACAGATACGCAGTATTTT	CASSLDEDSTDTQYF
TRBJ1-1	NA	NA	TRBV5-4	TGTGCCAGCAGCTTCCGGGGGCGTATAGCTTTCTTT	CASSFRGRIAFF
TRBJ2-2	NA	NA	TRBV23-1	TGCGCCAGCAGTCAACCCCCTAGCCCGAAGACTTACACCGGGGAGCTGTTTTTT	CASSQPPSPKTYTGELFF
TRBJ2-7	NA	TRBD1	TRBV29-1	TGCAGCGTTTCCGGGACAGCCTACGAGCAGTACTTC	CSVSGTAYEQYF